The entry below describes one T cell receptor beta chain. Those who participated ranged in age from roughly 18 to 100 years and resided in about 24 US areas. The protocol was immunoSEQ multiplex PCR, while the TCRdb copy is restricted to in-frame clones and leaves out a portion. The sample lists around 200,000 clones, about 88% occurring once. This record belongs to a study of blood T cell repertoires in COVID-19. Germline CDR1 ENHRY, CDR2 SYGVKD. V lost 2 bases to trimming and J lost 5 bases; unmatched junction nucleotides: 5. CDR3 length: 14 amino acids. The TCR comes from a woman in her 30s who had been exposed to COVID-19. The sequenced material came from PBMCs or T cells enriched from blood (not recorded which). This chain uses TRBV10-3 with TRBJ2-7, with 8 positions matching TRBD1. Here the CDR3 DNA reads TGTGCCATCAGTGAGAGCAGGGGGCTTGACGAGCAGTACTTC. This codes for CAISESRGLDEQYF.